This T cell receptor (beta chain) was identified in a study of OX40 agonist ivuxolimab in advanced cancers. TCRdb's copy holds only in-frame clones and misses some; the assay was immunoSEQ multiplex PCR. The top ten clones hold roughly a fifth of a sample with about 30,000 clones, around 81% of them seen once. The germline V gene has CDR1 SGHVS and CDR2 FQNEAQ. The CDR3 spans 19 residues. With V trimmed by 3 bases and J by 0 bases, 8 bases remained unmatched. Cycle 7 day 1, cycle 4 day 1, and baseline were the timepoints at which blood was sampled. The J gene is TRBJ2-3, the V gene TRBV7-8; the match to TRBD2 covers 14 bases. The sequenced sample was CD4+ or CD8+ T cells sorted from blood, obtained in a trial of the OX40 agonist ivuxolimab. The receptor was derived from an adult with an advanced solid tumor such as melanoma, head and neck, liver or kidney cancer. The CDR3 nucleotides are TGTGCCAGCAGCTTCGGACTAGCGGGGGGCCGATCTAGCACAGATACGCAGTATTTT. Translating gives CASSFGLAGGRSSTDTQYF.